Presented here are 29 T cell receptor beta chains from one specimen sequenced in a study of Graves' ophthalmopathy and Graves' hyperthyroidism. Amplification from RNA transcripts yielded the TCR beta CDR3 regions. RT-PCR was first run with HTBI primers, then multiplex PCR in a second round. TCRdb analysed the multiplex PCR reads with MiXCR anew, one entry per CDR3 protein. The sample has 400,000 to 450,000 distinct CDR3 sequences, 21% seen once. Source material: peripheral blood. These receptor sequences come from a woman between 18 and 30 years old with stable Graves' hyperthyroidism.

This clonotype was counted at least ten times. The genes are TRBV6-8 and TRBJ2-5, with TRBD1 matching over 7 bases. Germline V gives CDR1 MNHGY, CDR2 SAAAGT. There are 15 residues in the CDR3. The ends lost 5 bases at V and 2 bases at J; junction bases unmatched: 8. The CDR3 DNA sequence: TGTGCCAGCAGTCGCCGGGACAGAAAACAAGAGACCCAGTACTTC. It is translated as CASSRRDRKQETQYF.

This clonotype was found many times. V and J are TRBV7-8 and TRBJ1-6; D call uncertain. V was clipped by 5 bases and J by 4 bases, with 6 bases between them. Looked up from germline, CDR1 is SGHVS and CDR2 is FQNEAQ. The CDR3 has 13 residues. In DNA form, the CDR3 reads TGTGCCAGCAGCCCTCAATATAATTCACCCCTCCACTTT. This translates into CASSPQYNSPLHF.

This clonotype was seen a few times. This could be a read error, since a much larger clone is one nucleotide away. The V call is TRBV5-1, the J call TRBJ2-7, with a possible D match to TRBD2 (7 bases). Looked up from germline, CDR1 is SGHRS and CDR2 is YFSETQ. Between the trimmed V and J ends, which lost 7 bases and 3 bases, there was a span of 29 bases. The CDR3 sequence is 18 residues long. CDR3 amino acids: CASGRGAGLKKVLYEQYF. CDR3 DNA sequence: TGCGCCAGCGGCCGGGGGGCGGGATTAAAGAAGGTACTCTACGAGCAGTACTTC.

As for this clonotype: A read error may produce the germline difference seen at one junction end. This chain links TRBV7-2 with TRBJ2-5; 12 nucleotides line up with TRBD2. In germline, CDR1 is SGHTA, CDR2 FQGNSA. The CDR3 has 16 residues. CDR3 amino acids: CASSLAPSGRAGTQYF. The CDR3 coding sequence is TGCGCCAGCAGCTTAGCACCTAGCGGGAGGGCCGGGACCCAGTACTTC.

This clonotype was found a few times. CDR3 DNA: TGTGCCAGCAGCCCGACCTGGGGCGGGATAAGGACAGATACGCAGTATTTT. It translates to CASSPTWGGIRTDTQYF. The V gene is TRBV11-2, the J gene TRBJ2-3, with D possibly TRBD2 on 6 matching bases. This CDR3 spans 17 amino acids. The germline V and J ends were trimmed by 5 bases and 3 bases, with 21 bases remaining between them. Germline loops: CDR1 SGHAT, CDR2 FQNNGV.

The chain links TRBV20-1 to TRBJ2-5; D remains ambiguous. CDR3 size: 17 residues. V dropped 4 bases and J dropped 2 bases, with 23 bases sitting between them. Germline V lookup: CDR1 DFQATT, CDR2 SNEGSKA (reference sequence). The CDR3 nucleotides are TGCAGTGCTACCGCTTTCCTCCCTACCCCAGAACAAGAGACCCAGTACTTC. Protein: CSATAFLPTPEQETQYF.

This clonotype showed up many times. The chain carries TRBV15 and TRBJ2-7; 7 bases map to TRBD2. Germline assignment: CDR1 LNHNV and CDR2 YYDKDF (reference sequence). The CDR3 has 15 residues. The V segment lost 0 bases and the J segment 2 bases; nucleotides outside the gene matches: 4. The CDR3 loop is CATSRDFSGAYEQYF. CDR3 DNA sequence: TGTGCCACCAGCAGAGATTTCAGCGGGGCCTACGAGCAGTACTTC. Supplemented by reference TRBV15 and TRBJ2-7, the full variable domain reads DAMVIQNPRYQVTQFGKPVTLSCSQTLNHNVMYWYQQKSSQAPKLLFHYYDKDFNNEADTPDNFQSRRPNTSFCFLDIRSPGLGDTAMYLCATSRDFSGAYEQYFGPGTRLTVT.

This clonotype has ten or more counts. CDR3 DNA sequence: TGTGCCAGCAGTTTAAACTCGGTGGCCGGGGAGCTGTTTTTT. This gives the protein CASSLNSVAGELFF. V and J are TRBV27 and TRBJ2-2; no clear D gene. Germline V lookup: CDR1 MNHEY, CDR2 SMNVEV (reference sequence). This CDR3 region has 14 residues. V shed 2 bases and J shed 6 bases, with 10 bases lying between them.

This clonotype was observed many times. V is TRBV11-2 and J is TRBJ2-7; D gene ambiguous. This CDR3 is 15 amino acids long. The germline V gene encodes CDR1 SGHAT and CDR2 FQNNGV. V was trimmed by 1 base and J by 0 bases, leaving 10 bases between them. The CDR3 nucleotides read TGTGCCAGCAGCTTAGTACATAGTAGCTCCTACGAGCAGTACTTC. Translating gives CASSLVHSSSYEQYF.

This clonotype was counted ten times or more. V gene TRBV7-8 combines with J gene TRBJ2-7; D is unclear. Trimming took off 6 bases at V and 0 bases at J, with 12 bases between the two ends. This CDR3 is built from 14 residues. CDR1 and CDR2 from the germline V gene are SGHVS and FQNEAQ. In DNA, the CDR3 is TGTGCCAGCAGGAAATCCGAAAGCTCCTACGAGCAGTACTTC. Protein sequence: CASRKSESSYEQYF.

This clonotype was seen more than once but under ten times. The CDR3 coding sequence is TGCAGTGCTAGCCTCCCCGGGGATACCAAAAACATTCAGTACTTC. Its translation: CSASLPGDTKNIQYF. V is TRBV20-1 and J is TRBJ2-4, with a tentative D call TRBD2 (5 bases). Germline V gives CDR1 DFQATT, CDR2 SNEGSKA (reference sequence). The CDR3 runs to 15 residues. Trimming took off 3 bases at V and 2 bases at J, with 14 bases between the two ends.

This clonotype was seen a handful of times. This sequence joins TRBV11-2 and TRBJ2-7; 8 bases line up with TRBD2. Germline values: CDR1 SGHAT, CDR2 FQNNGV. The trim removed 2 bases at V and 2 bases at J, leaving 5 bases unmatched. The CDR3 loop spans 15 amino acids. The CDR3 loop reads CASSLQLADPYEQYF. Here the CDR3 DNA reads TGTGCCAGCAGCTTACAACTAGCGGATCCCTACGAGCAGTACTTC.

This clonotype appeared many times. The chain couples TRBV7-2 to TRBJ2-7; the D is unclear. Germline CDR1 is SGHTA and CDR2 is FQGNSA. There are 15 residues in the CDR3. With 5 bases removed from V and 3 bases from J, the gap between germline ends came to 17 bases. The CDR3 is CASSPEARGGYEQYF. Here the CDR3 DNA reads TGTGCCAGCAGCCCAGAAGCGAGAGGTGGCTACGAGCAGTACTTC. Combining the CDR3 with reference TRBV7-2 and TRBJ2-7 gives the whole variable domain GAGVSQSPSNKVTEKGKDVELRCDPISGHTALYWYRQSLGQGLEFLIYFQGNSAPDKSGLPSDRFSAERTGGSVSTLTIQRTQQEDSAVYLCASSPEARGGYEQYFGPGTRLTVT.

V usage is TRBV20-1 and J usage is TRBJ2-1; unclear D gene. The CDR3 totals 13 residues. V was clipped by 8 bases and J by 3 bases, with 14 bases between them. In germline, CDR1 is DFQATT, CDR2 SNEGSKA (reference sequence). The CDR3 sequence: CSQGPSIYNEQFF. The CDR3 DNA reads TGCAGTCAAGGACCCTCCATCTACAATGAGCAGTTCTTC.

This clonotype was detected ten times or more. The V gene is TRBV2, the J gene TRBJ1-2; D call uncertain. Germline lookup yields CDR1 SNHLY and CDR2 FYNNEI. The CDR3 has 14 residues. Trimming removed 6 bases at V and 4 bases at J, with 15 bases between. The CDR3 sequence is CASSTRTGGYGYTF. The CDR3 nucleotides read TGTGCCAGCAGCACAAGGACGGGAGGCTATGGCTACACCTTC.

This clonotype was observed many times. The chain recombines TRBV30 with TRBJ1-3, with D uncertain. V was clipped by 7 bases and J by 0 bases, with 10 bases between them. This CDR3 is built from 13 residues. Germline V gene sequence: CDR1 GTSNPN, CDR2 SVGIG (reference sequence). CDR3 DNA: TGTGCCTCCCTGGGTCCCTCTGGAAACACCATATATTTT. The encoded protein is CASLGPSGNTIYF.

The sample holds one count of this clonotype. CDR3 in DNA: TGTGCCAGCAGTGAAGCTGGGGGACCCGAGCAGTACTTC. It codes for CASSEAGGPEQYF. The chain couples TRBV6-4 to TRBJ2-7, with D possibly being TRBD1 or TRBD2 (5 bases each). CDR3 size: 13 residues. Trimming shortened V by 3 bases and J by 6 bases, and 12 bases separated the two germline ends. CDR1 is MRHNA and CDR2 is SNTAGT in the germline V gene.

V and J are TRBV20-1 and TRBJ2-5; D is possibly TRBD2 (5 bases). The CDR3 is 13 amino acids. The V gene's germline CDR1 is DFQATT and CDR2 SNEGSKA (reference sequence). V was trimmed by 3 bases and J by 4 bases, leaving 12 bases between them. The CDR3 sequence is CSASARGLETQYF. The CDR3 DNA sequence: TGCAGTGCTAGTGCCAGAGGGCTAGAGACCCAGTACTTC.

Here the CDR3 DNA reads TGTGCTAGTGGCCTGGGACCCTCGTGGAAAGCTTTCTTT. As protein: CASGLGPSWKAFF. This chain uses TRBV12-5 with TRBJ1-1; tentatively, D is TRBD1 (5 bases). The CDR3 extends over 13 amino acids. Germline V lookup: CDR1 LGHNT, CDR2 FRNRAP. The V and J ends lost 6 bases and 9 bases respectively, with 17 bases between them.

The V gene is TRBV6-1, the J gene TRBJ1-2; TRBD1 might be the D (6 bases). Trimming took 5 bases from V and 4 from J, leaving 11 bases between them. Germline CDR1 reads MNHNS; CDR2 reads SASEGT. CDR3 size: 13 residues. CDR3 bases: TGTGCCAGCAGTATCGGACAGCTCTATGGCTACACCTTC. Its translation: CASSIGQLYGYTF.

The rearrangement uses TRBV24-1 and TRBJ2-2; no clear D. Germline V gene sequence: CDR1 KGHDR, CDR2 SFDVKD. The CDR3 runs 11 residues. Between the trimmed V and J ends, which lost 9 bases and 5 bases, there was a span of 6 bases. CDR3 amino acids: CATRSTGELFF. CDR3 DNA sequence: TGTGCCACCCGGTCAACCGGGGAGCTGTTTTTT.

This clonotype came up many times. V is TRBV25-1 and J is TRBJ2-7; weak D call: TRBD1 (5 bases). The CDR3 runs to 15 residues. Looked up from germline, CDR1 is MGHDK and CDR2 is SYGVNS. Trimming removed 4 bases at V and 3 bases at J, with 16 bases between. CDR3 nucleotide sequence: TGTGCCAGCAGTGGCAACCCAGGGATTGGCTACGAGCAGTACTTC. Translation: CASSGNPGIGYEQYF.

About this clonotype itself: A much more abundant neighbour one base away suggests this may be a read error. The V call is TRBV13, the J call TRBJ1-2, with 9 nucleotides matching TRBD1. Germline lookup yields CDR1 PRHDT and CDR2 FYEKMQ (reference sequence). The CDR3 runs 13 residues. This chain's CDR3 is CSSSLGQGLGYTF. CDR3 sequence (DNA): TGTTCCAGCAGCCTGGGACAGGGATTAGGCTACACCTTC.

This clonotype was seen ten or more times. The CDR3 region is CSAQGQEPNQPQHF. CDR3 bases: TGCAGTGCACAGGGACAGGAACCGAATCAGCCCCAGCATTTT. The J gene is TRBJ1-5, the V gene TRBV20-1; 8 positions agree with TRBD1. Germline trimming cut 6 bases from V and 4 bases from J; bases unmatched to any gene: 8. The CDR3 loop spans 14 amino acids. CDR1 and CDR2 (germline): DFQATT, SNEGSKA (reference sequence).

This clonotype was counted many times. This chain links TRBV12-3 or TRBV12-4 with TRBJ1-2, with D possibly being TRBD1 (6 bases). The CDR3 loop spans 14 amino acids. V lost 6 bases to trimming and J lost 6 bases, with 17 bases between them. The CDR3, as DNA: TGTGCCAGCAGCCCCGTTCTAGGACAGCATGGCTACACCTTC. It encodes CASSPVLGQHGYTF.

V is TRBV11-2 and J is TRBJ2-5; D is unresolved. V was pared by 1 base and J by 0 bases, with 15 bases between. Per germline, CDR1 SGHAT and CDR2 FQNNGV. This CDR3 comprises 17 residues. CDR3 bases: TGTGCCAGCAGCTTAGGGTCCGGCAGGTGGTACCAAGAGACCCAGTACTTC. It specifies CASSLGSGRWYQETQYF.

The chain has TRBV12-3 or TRBV12-4 and TRBJ1-1; a possible D gene is TRBD1 (5 bases). V gave up 7 bases and J gave up 2 bases, with 14 bases separating them. The CDR3 contains 14 residues. The chain's CDR3 is CASNLDTRNTEAFF. CDR3 nucleotides: TGTGCCAGCAACCTGGACACTCGTAACACTGAAGCTTTCTTT.

This clonotype has a count of ten or more. The genes are TRBV20-1 and TRBJ2-5; D perhaps matches TRBD2 (6 bases). V lost 0 bases to trimming and J lost 2 bases, with 19 bases between them. Germline assignment: CDR1 DFQATT and CDR2 SNEGSKA (reference sequence). This CDR3 comprises 17 residues. The CDR3 loop is CSARDPRLWEDQETQYF. CDR3 nucleotides: TGCAGTGCTAGAGATCCCAGGTTGTGGGAGGATCAAGAGACCCAGTACTTC.

CDR3 amino acids: CASSLRQGRREQPQHF. The CDR3 nucleotides read TGTGCCAGCAGCTTGAGACAGGGGAGGAGGGAGCAGCCCCAGCATTTT. The chain is built from TRBV5-6 and TRBJ1-5; 8 nucleotides agree with TRBD1. The CDR3 covers 16 residues. The J segment lost 7 bases and the V segment lost 1 base, leaving 10 bases of the junction unmatched. Germline-derived CDR1 and CDR2 are SGHDT and YYEEEE.